What follows are 6 T cell receptor beta chains derived from one specimen sequenced in a study of long-term antiretroviral therapy in people with HIV. Sequencing used immunoSEQ v3.0 at survey level. Method: immunoSEQ multiplex PCR; TCRdb's copy keeps in-frame clones and lacks some. The sample has roughly 28,000 clones; approximately 95% are singletons. The specimen was unsorted PBMCs, collected 5.3 years after starting antiretroviral therapy. Receptor source: a man aged 25-45 years with HIV.

The J gene is TRBJ1-5, the V gene TRBV5-1; perhaps TRBD1 as D (6 bases). V lost 0 bases, J lost 6 bases, and 10 bases lay in between. CDR1 and CDR2 from the germline V gene are SGHRS and YFSETQ. The CDR3 sequence is 14 residues long. CDR3 region: CASSLAPGAQPQHF. Written as DNA, the CDR3 is TGCGCCAGCAGCTTGGCTCCAGGGGCTCAGCCCCAGCATTTT.

This clone was counted once. The gene calls are TRBV2 and TRBJ1-5, with 10 nucleotides matching TRBD1. CDR3 length: 16 amino acids. V dropped 4 bases and J dropped 5; count of bases not matched to a gene: 8. Germline loops: CDR1 SNHLY, CDR2 FYNNEI. CDR3 in amino acids: CASSGGQGVLHQPQHF. CDR3 DNA sequence: TGTGCCAGCAGTGGCGGACAGGGGGTCCTCCATCAGCCCCAGCATTTT.

The V gene is TRBV28, the J gene TRBJ1-3; D is unresolved. Trimming stripped 3 bases from V and 0 bases from J, with 6 bases between. The CDR3 length is 14 residues. Germline-derived CDR1 and CDR2 are MDHEN and SYDVKM. The CDR3 DNA reads TGTGCCAGCAGTTTGGGAGCCTCTGGAAACACCATATATTTT. It yields the protein CASSLGASGNTIYF.

This rearrangement joins TRBV29-1 to TRBJ2-5; D not resolved. The ends were cut back, 3 bases at V and 5 bases at J, with 13 bases in the middle. The germline V gene has CDR1 SQVTM and CDR2 ANQGSEA. The CDR3 consists of 13 residues. The CDR3 DNA reads TGCAGCGTTGATCTCGGGTCGCGGGAGACCCAGTACTTC. It specifies CSVDLGSRETQYF. Full variable domain (outside the CDR3, taken from reference TRBV29-1 and TRBJ2-5): SAVISQKPSRDICQRGTSLTIQCQVDSQVTMMFWYRQQPGQSLTLIATANQGSEATYESGFVIDKFPISRPNLTFSTLTVSNMSPEDSSIYLCSVDLGSRETQYFGPGTRLLVL.

The rearrangement links TRBV5-1 to TRBJ2-7; D unclear. Germline assignment: CDR1 SGHRS and CDR2 YFSETQ. The CDR3 sequence is 12 residues long. V lost 4 bases and J 0 bases, leaving 5 bases between the germline ends. CDR3 amino acids: CASSPGSYEQYF. DNA of the CDR3: TGCGCCAGCAGCCCGGGCTCCTACGAGCAGTACTTC.

This rearrangement joins TRBV7-9 to TRBJ1-1, with D perhaps matching TRBD1 (6 bases). This CDR3 region has 16 residues. Looked up from germline, CDR1 is SEHNR and CDR2 is FQNEAQ (reference sequence). Deletions cut 0 bases from V and 2 bases from J, with 13 bases between. In nucleotides, the CDR3 is TGTGCCAGCAGCTTAGCGGGGGGCCGCGAAAACACTGAAGCTTTCTTT. Its protein is CASSLAGGRENTEAFF.